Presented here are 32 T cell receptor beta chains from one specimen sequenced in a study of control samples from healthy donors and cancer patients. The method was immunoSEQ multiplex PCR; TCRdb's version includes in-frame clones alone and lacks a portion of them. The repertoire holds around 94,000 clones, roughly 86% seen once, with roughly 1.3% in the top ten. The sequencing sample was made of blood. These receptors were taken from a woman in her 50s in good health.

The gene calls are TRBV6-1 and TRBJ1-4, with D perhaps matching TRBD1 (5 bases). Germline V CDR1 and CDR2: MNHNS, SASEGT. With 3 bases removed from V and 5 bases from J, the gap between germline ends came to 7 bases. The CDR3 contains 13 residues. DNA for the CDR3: TGTGCCAGCAGTGAGGACAAGAATGAAAAACTGTTTTTT. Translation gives CASSEDKNEKLFF.

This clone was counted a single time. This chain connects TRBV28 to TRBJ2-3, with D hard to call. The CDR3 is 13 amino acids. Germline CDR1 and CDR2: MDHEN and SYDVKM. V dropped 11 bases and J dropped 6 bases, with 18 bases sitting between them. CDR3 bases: TGTGCCGGCAAAGGCCGTCTGGGGGATACGCAGTATTTT. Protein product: CAGKGRLGDTQYF.

This CDR3 reads CASSRDGSGEAFF. The DNA of the CDR3 is TGTGCCAGCAGCCGGGATGGCTCGGGTGAAGCTTTCTTT. This chain uses TRBV7-8 with TRBJ1-1; D gene unclear. This CDR3 is built from 13 residues. Trimming removed 5 bases at V and 7 bases at J, with 14 bases between. CDR1 and CDR2 from the germline V gene are SGHVS and FQNEAQ.

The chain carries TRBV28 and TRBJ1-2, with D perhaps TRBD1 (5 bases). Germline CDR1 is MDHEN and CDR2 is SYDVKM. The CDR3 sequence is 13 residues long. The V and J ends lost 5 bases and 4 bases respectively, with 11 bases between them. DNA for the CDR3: TGTGCCAGCAGTCCGGGGGGGTTCTATGGCTACACCTTC. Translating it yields CASSPGGFYGYTF.

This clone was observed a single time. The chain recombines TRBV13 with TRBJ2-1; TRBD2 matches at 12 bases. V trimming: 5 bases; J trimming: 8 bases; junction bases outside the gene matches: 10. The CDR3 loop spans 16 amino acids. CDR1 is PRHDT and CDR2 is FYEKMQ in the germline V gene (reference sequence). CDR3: CASSVILAGGQDEQFF. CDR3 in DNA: TGTGCCAGCAGCGTCATACTAGCGGGGGGCCAGGATGAGCAGTTCTTC.

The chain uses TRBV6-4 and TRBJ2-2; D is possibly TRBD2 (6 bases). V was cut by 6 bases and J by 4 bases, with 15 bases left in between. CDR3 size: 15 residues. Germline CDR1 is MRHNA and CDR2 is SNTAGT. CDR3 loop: CASSKGLYSTGELFF. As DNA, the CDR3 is TGTGCCAGCAGCAAGGGACTCTACTCCACCGGGGAGCTGTTTTTT.

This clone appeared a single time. The CDR3 coding sequence is TGCGCCAGCAGCTTGGAGGGCACGAACTCTGGGGCCAACGTCCTGACTTTC. Encoded protein: CASSLEGTNSGANVLTF. V gene TRBV5-1 combines with J gene TRBJ2-6, with D unclear. Per germline, CDR1 SGHRS and CDR2 YFSETQ. Trimming took off 0 bases at V and 0 bases at J, with 10 bases between the two ends. This CDR3 is built from 17 residues.

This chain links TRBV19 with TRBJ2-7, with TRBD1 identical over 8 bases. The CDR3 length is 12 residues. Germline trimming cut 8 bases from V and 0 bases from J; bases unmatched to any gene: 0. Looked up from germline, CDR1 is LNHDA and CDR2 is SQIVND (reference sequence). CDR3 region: CASGQGSYEQYF. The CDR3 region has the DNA TGTGCCAGTGGACAGGGCTCCTACGAGCAGTACTTC.

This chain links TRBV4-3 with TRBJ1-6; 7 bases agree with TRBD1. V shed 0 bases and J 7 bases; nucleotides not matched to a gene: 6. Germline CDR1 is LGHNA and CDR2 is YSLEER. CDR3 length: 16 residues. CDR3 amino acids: CASSQDRGTANSPLHF. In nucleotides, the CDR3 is TGCGCCAGCAGCCAAGATAGGGGGACAGCGAATTCACCCCTCCACTTT.

The CDR3: CASSLQGQKQYF. CDR3 nucleotide sequence: TGTGCCAGCAGTTTACAGGGTCAGAAGCAGTACTTC. The chain carries TRBV28 and TRBJ2-7; D possibly corresponds to TRBD1 (5 bases). Germline V lookup: CDR1 MDHEN, CDR2 SYDVKM. Trimming took 2 bases from V and 8 from J, leaving 10 bases between them. The CDR3 length is 12 residues.

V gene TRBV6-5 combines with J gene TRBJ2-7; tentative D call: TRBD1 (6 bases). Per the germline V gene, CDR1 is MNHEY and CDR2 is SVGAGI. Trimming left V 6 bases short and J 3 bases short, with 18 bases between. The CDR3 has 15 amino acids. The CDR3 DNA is TGTGCCAGCAGGATTAGACAGGAAAGGGACTACGAGCAGTACTTC. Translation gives CASRIRQERDYEQYF.

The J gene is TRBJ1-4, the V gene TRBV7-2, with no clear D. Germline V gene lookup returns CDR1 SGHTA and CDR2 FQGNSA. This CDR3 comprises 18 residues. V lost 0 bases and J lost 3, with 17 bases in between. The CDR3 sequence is CASSLAKSRRGSNEKLFF. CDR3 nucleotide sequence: TGTGCCAGCAGCTTAGCGAAAAGCAGGCGGGGTTCTAATGAAAAACTGTTTTTT.

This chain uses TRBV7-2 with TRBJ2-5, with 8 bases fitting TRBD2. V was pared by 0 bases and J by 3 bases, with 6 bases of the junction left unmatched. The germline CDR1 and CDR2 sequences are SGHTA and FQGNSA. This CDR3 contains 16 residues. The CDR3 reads CASSLAGLAGKETQYF. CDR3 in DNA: TGTGCCAGCAGCTTAGCAGGCCTAGCGGGTAAAGAGACCCAGTACTTC.

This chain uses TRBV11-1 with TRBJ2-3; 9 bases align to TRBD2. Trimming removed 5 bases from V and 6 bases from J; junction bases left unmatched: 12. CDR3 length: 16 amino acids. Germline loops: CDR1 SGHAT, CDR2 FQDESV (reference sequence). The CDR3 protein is CASSRGLAAKTDTQYF. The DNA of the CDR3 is TGTGCCAGCAGCCGGGGACTAGCAGCAAAGACGGATACGCAGTATTTT.

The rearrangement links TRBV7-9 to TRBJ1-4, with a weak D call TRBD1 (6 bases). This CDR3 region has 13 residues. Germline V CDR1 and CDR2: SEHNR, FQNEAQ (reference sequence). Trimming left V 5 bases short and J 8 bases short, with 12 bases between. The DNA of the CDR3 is TGTGCCAGCAGCGCAGGGGTAGGGGAAAAACTGTTTTTT. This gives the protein CASSAGVGEKLFF.

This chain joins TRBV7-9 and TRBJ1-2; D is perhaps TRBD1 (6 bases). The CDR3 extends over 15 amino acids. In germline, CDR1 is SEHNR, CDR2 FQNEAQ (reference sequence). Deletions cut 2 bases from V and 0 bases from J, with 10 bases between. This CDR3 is CASSLTGQPNYGYTF. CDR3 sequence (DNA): TGTGCCAGCAGCTTAACTGGACAGCCTAACTATGGCTACACCTTC.

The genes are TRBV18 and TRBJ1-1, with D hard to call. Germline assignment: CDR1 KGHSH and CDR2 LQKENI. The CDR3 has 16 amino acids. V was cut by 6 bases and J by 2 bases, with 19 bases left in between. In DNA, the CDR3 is TGTGCCAGCTCTCCTCTCAGAGACCGGAAAAACACTGAAGCTTTCTTT. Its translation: CASSPLRDRKNTEAFF.

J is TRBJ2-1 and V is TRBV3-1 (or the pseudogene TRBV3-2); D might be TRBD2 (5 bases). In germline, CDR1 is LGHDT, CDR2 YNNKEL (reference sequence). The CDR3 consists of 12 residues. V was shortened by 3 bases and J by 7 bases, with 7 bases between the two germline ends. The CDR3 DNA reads TGTGCCAGCAGCCAGTTAGCGAATGAGCAGTTCTTC. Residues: CASSQLANEQFF.

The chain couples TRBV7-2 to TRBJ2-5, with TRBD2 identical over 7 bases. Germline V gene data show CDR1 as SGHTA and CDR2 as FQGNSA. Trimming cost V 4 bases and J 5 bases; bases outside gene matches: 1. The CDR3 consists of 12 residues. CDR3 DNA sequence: TGTGCCAGCAGCTGGGGGGGGGAGACCCAGTACTTC. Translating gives CASSWGGETQYF.

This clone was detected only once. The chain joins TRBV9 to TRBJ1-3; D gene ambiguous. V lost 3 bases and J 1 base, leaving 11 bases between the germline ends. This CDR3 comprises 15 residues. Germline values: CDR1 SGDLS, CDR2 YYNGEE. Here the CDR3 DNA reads TGTGCCAGCAGCGCGGAGGGCATATCTGGAAACACCATATATTTT. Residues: CASSAEGISGNTIYF.

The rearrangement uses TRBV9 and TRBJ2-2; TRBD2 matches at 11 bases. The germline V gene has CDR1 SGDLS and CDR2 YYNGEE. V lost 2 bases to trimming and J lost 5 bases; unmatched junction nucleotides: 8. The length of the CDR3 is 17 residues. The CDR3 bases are TGTGCCAGCAGCGTTCTTCCGGGACTAGCGGAAACCGGGGAGCTGTTTTTT. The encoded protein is CASSVLPGLAETGELFF. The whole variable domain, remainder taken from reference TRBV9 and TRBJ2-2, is DSGVTQTPKHLITATGQRVTLRCSPRSGDLSVYWYQQSLDQGLQFLIQYYNGEERAKGNILERFSAQQFPDLHSELNLSSLELGDSALYFCASSVLPGLAETGELFFGEGSRLTVL.

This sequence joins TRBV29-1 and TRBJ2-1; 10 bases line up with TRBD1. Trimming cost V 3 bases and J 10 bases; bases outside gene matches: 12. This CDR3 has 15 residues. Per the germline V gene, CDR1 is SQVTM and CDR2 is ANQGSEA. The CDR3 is CSVDFRDRGSREQFF. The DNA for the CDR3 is TGCAGCGTTGATTTCCGGGACAGGGGTTCTCGGGAGCAGTTCTTC.

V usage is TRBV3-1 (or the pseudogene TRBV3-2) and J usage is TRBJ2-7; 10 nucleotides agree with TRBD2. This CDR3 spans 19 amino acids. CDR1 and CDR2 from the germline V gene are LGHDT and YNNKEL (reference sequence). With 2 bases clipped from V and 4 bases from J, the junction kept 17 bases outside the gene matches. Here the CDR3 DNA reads TGTGCCAGCAGCCAAATTAGACTAGCGGGTCCCGGAATCGGGTACGAGCAGTACTTC. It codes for CASSQIRLAGPGIGYEQYF.

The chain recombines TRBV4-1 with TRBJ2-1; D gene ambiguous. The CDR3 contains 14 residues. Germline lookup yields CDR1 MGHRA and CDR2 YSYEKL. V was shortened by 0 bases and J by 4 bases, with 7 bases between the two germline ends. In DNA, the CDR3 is TGCGCCAGCAGCCAAGAGGCTATTTACAATGAGCAGTTCTTC. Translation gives CASSQEAIYNEQFF.

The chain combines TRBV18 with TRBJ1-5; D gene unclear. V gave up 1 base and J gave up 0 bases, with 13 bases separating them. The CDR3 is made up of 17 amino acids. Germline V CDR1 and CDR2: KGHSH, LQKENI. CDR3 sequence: CASSPQPPGNSNQPQHF. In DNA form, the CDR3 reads TGTGCCAGCTCACCACAGCCGCCCGGAAATAGCAATCAGCCCCAGCATTTT. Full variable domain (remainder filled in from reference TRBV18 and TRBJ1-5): NAGVMQNPRHLVRRRGQEARLRCSPMKGHSHVYWYRQLPEEGLKFMVYLQKENIIDESGMPKERFSAEFPKEGPSILRIQQVVRGDSAAYFCASSPQPPGNSNQPQHFGDGTRLSIL.

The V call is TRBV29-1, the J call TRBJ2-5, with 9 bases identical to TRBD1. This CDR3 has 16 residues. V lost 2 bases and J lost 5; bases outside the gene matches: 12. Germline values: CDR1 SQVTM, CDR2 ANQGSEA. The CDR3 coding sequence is TGCAGCGTTGAAATCCGGACAGGGGATTCAGGGGAGACCCAGTACTTC. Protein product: CSVEIRTGDSGETQYF.

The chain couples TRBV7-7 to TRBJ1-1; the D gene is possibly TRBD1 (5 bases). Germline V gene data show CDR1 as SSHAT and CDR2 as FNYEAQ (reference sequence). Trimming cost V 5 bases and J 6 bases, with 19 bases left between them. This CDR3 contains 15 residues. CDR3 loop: CASSPIRGGGAEAFF. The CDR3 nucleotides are TGTGCCAGCAGCCCGATTAGGGGTGGGGGAGCTGAAGCTTTCTTT.

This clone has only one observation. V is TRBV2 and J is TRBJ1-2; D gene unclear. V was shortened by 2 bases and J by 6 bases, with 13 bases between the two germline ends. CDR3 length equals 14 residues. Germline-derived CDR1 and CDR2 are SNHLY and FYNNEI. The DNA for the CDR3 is TGTGCCAGCAGTGAAACGGGTCGTCGGAATGGCTACACCTTC. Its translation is CASSETGRRNGYTF.

CDR3 residues: CASREGARDTNEQFF. The CDR3 nucleotides are TGTGCCAGCAGGGAGGGGGCTAGGGACACCAATGAGCAGTTCTTC. The rearrangement joins TRBV6-4 to TRBJ2-1, with D possibly being TRBD1 (7 bases). The CDR3 is made up of 15 amino acids. V dropped 6 bases and J dropped 6 bases, with 18 bases sitting between them. Germline V CDR1 and CDR2: MRHNA, SNTAGT.

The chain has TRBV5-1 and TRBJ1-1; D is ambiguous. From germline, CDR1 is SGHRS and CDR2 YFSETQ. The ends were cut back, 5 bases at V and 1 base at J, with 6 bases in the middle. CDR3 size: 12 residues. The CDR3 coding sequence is TGCGCCAGCAGGGACCCGAACACTGAAGCTTTCTTT. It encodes CASRDPNTEAFF.

The CDR3 DNA sequence: TGTGCCAGCAGCCCATGGACAGGGGGGGACTATGGCTACACCTTC. Protein: CASSPWTGGDYGYTF. The chain uses TRBV5-4 and TRBJ1-2, with 10 bases matching TRBD1. This CDR3 is built from 15 residues. CDR1 is SGHNT, CDR2 YYREEE, per germline (reference sequence). The J segment lost 3 bases and the V segment lost 4 bases, leaving 6 bases of the junction unmatched.

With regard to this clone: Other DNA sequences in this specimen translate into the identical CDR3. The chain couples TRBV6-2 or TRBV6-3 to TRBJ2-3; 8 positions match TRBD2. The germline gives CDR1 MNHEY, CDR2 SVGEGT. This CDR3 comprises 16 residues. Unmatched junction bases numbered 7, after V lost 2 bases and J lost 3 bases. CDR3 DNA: TGTGCCAGCAGTTACGGGACTAGTGGGGGTACAGATACGCAGTATTTT. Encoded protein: CASSYGTSGGTDTQYF.